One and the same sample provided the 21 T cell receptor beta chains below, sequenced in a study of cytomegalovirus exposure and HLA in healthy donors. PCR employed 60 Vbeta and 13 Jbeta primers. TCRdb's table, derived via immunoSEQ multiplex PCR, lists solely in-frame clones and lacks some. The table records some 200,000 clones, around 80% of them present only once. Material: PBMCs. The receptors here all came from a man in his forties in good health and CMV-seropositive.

The chain's CDR3 is CAISVGNTEAFF. The CDR3 nucleotides read TGTGCCATCAGTGTCGGGAACACTGAAGCTTTCTTT. This rearrangement joins TRBV10-3 to TRBJ1-1; no clear D gene. The germline gives CDR1 ENHRY, CDR2 SYGVKD. The CDR3 is 12 amino acids. The V and J ends lost 4 bases and 1 base respectively, with 4 bases between them.

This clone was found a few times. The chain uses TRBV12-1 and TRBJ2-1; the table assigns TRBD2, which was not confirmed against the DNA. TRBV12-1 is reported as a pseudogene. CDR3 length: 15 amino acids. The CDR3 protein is CASSFLGDSYNEQFF. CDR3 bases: TGTGCCAGCAGCTTTCTCGGAGACTCCTACAATGAGCAGTTCTTC.

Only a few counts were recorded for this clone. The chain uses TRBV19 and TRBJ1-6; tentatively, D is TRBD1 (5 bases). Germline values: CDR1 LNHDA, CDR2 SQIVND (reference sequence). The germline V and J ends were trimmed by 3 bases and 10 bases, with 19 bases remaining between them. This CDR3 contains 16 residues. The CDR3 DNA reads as TGTGCCAGTAGTATGCAGGCCGGGGGTCCGGCATCACCCCTCCACTTT. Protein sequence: CASSMQAGGPASPLHF.

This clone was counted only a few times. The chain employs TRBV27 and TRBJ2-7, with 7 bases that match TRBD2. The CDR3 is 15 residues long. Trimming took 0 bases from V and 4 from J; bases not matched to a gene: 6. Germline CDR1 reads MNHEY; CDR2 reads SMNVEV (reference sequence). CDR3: CASSLSWGRVYEQYF. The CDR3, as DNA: TGTGCCAGCAGTTTATCGTGGGGGAGGGTGTACGAGCAGTACTTC.

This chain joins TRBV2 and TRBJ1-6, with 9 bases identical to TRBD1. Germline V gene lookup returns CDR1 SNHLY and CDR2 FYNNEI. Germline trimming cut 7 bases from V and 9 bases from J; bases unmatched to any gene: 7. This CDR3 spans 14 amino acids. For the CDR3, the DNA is TGTGCCAGCACCGCGGGACAGGGTAGTTCACCCCTCCACTTT. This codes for CASTAGQGSSPLHF.

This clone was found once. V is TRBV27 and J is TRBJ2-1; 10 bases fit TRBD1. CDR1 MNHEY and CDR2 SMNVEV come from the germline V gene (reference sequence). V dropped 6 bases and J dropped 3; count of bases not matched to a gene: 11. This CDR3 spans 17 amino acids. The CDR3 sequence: CASRPRVGTGDYNEQFF. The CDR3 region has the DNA TGTGCCAGCAGACCAAGGGTAGGGACAGGGGACTACAATGAGCAGTTCTTC.

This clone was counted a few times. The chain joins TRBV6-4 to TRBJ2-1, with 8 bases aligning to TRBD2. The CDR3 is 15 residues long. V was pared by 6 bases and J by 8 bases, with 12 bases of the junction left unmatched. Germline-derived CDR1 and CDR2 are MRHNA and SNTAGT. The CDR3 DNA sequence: TGTGCCAGCAGCAACAGTAGCGGGAATTTCGATGAGCAGTTCTTC. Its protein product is CASSNSSGNFDEQFF.

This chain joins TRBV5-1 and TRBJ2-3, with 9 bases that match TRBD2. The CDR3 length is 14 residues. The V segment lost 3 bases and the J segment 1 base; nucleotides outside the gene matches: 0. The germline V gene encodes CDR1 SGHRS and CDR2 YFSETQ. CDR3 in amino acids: CASSSSGGTDTQYF. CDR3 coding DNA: TGCGCCAGCAGCTCTAGCGGGGGCACAGATACGCAGTATTTT.

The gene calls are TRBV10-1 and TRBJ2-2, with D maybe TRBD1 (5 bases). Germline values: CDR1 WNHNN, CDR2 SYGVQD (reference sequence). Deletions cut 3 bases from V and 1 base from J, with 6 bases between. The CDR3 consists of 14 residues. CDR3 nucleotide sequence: TGCGCCAGCAGTGATGACAGGAACACCGGGGAGCTGTTTTTT. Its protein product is CASSDDRNTGELFF.

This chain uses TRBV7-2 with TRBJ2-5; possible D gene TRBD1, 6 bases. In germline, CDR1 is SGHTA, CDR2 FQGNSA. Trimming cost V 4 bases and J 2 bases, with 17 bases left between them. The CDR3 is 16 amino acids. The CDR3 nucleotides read TGTGCCAGCAGCTATGGTCCCGGGACACTTCAAGAGACCCAGTACTTC. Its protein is CASSYGPGTLQETQYF.

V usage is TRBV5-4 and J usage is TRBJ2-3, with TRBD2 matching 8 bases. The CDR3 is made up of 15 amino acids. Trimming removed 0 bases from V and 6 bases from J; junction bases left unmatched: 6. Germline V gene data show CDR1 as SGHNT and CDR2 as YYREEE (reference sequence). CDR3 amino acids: CASSLGLSGGDTQYF. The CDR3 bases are TGTGCCAGCAGCTTGGGTTTGTCGGGGGGGGATACGCAGTATTTT.

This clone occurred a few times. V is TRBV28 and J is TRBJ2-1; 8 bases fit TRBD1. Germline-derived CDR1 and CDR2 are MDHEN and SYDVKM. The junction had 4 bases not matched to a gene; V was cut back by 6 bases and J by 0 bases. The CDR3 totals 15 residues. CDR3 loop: CASSRTGSSYNEQFF. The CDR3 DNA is TGTGCCAGCAGCCGGACAGGGAGCTCCTACAATGAGCAGTTCTTC.

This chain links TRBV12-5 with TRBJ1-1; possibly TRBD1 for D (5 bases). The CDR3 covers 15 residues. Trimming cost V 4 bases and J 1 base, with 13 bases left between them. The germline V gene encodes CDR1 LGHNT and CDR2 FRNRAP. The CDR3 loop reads CASGSLPRANTEAFF. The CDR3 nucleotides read TGTGCTAGTGGTTCCCTCCCCAGGGCGAACACTGAAGCTTTCTTT.

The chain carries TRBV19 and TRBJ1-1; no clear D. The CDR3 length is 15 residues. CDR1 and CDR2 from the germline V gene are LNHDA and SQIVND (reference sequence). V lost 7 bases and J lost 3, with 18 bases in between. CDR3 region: CASTETWRPDTEAFF. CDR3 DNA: TGTGCCAGTACCGAAACGTGGCGGCCAGACACTGAAGCTTTCTTT. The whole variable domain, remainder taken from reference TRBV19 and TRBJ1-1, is DGGITQSPKYLFRKEGQNVTLSCEQNLNHDAMYWYRQDPGQGLRLIYYSQIVNDFQKGDIAEGYSVSREKKESFPLTVTSAQKNPTAFYLCASTETWRPDTEAFFGQGTRLTVV.

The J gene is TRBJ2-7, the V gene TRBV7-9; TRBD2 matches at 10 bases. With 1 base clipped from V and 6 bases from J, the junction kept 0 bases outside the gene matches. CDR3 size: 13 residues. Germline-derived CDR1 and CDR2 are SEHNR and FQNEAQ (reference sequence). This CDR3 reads CASSLGTSGEQYF. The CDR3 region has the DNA TGTGCCAGCAGCTTAGGGACTAGCGGCGAGCAGTACTTC.

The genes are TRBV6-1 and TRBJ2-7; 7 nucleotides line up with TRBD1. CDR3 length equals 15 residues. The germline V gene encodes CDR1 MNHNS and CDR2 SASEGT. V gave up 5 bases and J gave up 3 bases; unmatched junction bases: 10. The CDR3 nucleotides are TGTGCCAGCAGTAAACAGGGGAGTAGTATCTACGAGCAGTACTTC. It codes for CASSKQGSSIYEQYF.

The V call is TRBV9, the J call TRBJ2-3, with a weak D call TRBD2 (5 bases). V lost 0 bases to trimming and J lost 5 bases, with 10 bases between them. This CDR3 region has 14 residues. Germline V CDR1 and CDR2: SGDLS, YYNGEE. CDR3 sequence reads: CASSVEDYGDTQYF. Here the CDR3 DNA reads TGTGCCAGCAGCGTAGAAGACTACGGAGATACGCAGTATTTT.

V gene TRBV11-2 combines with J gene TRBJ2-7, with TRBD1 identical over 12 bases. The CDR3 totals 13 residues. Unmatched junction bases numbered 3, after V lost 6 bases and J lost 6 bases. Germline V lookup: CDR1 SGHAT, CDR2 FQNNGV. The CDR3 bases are TGTGCCAGCAGTCGGGACAGGGGGCTCGAGCAGTACTTC. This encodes CASSRDRGLEQYF.

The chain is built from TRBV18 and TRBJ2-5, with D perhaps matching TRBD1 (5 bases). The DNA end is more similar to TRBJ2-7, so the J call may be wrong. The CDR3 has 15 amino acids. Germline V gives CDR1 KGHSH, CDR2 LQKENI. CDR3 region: CASSPGGAGSYEQYF. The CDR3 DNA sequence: TGTGCCAGCTCACCGGGTGGGGCAGGGTCCTACGAGCAGTACTTC.

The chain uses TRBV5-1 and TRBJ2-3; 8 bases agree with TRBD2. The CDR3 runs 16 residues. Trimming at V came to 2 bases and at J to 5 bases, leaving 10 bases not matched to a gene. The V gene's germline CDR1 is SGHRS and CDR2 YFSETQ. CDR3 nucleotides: TGCGCCAGCAGCTTAAGAGGTAGCGGGGAGGGAGATACGCAGTATTTT. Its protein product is CASSLRGSGEGDTQYF.

The CDR3 nucleotides read TGTGCCAGCAGCCCCTCAAGGACAGGGGGCGATCGGGACACCTTC. Its translation is CASSPSRTGGDRDTF. The chain couples TRBV9 to TRBJ1-2; TRBD1 aligns across 11 bases. Germline CDR1 and CDR2: SGDLS and YYNGEE. Unmatched junction bases numbered 14, after V lost 4 bases and J lost 12 bases. The CDR3 is 15 residues long.